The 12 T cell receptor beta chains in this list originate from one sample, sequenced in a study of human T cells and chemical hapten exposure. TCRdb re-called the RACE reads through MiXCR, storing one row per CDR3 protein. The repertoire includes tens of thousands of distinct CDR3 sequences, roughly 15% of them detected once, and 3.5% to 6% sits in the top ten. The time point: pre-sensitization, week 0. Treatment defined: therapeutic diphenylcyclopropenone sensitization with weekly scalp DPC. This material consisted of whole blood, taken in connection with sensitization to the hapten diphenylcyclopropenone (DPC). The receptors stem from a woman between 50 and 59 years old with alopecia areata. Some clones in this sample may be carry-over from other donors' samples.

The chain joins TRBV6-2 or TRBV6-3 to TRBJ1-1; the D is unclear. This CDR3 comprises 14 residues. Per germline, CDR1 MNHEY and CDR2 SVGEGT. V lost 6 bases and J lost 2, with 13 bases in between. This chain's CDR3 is CASRNRRDNTEAFF. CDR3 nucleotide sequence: TGTGCCAGCAGGAACCGACGGGATAACACTGAAGCTTTCTTT.

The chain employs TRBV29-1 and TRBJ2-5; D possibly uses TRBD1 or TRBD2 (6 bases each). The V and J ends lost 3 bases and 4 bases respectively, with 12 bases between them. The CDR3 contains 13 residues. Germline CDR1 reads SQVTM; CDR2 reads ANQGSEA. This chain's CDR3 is CSVEMGGTETQYF. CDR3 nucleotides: TGCAGCGTTGAGATGGGGGGCACAGAGACCCAGTACTTC.

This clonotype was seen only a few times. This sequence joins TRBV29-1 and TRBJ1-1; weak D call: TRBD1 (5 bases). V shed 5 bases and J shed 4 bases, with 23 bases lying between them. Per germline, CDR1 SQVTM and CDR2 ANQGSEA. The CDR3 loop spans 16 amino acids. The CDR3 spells CSVFLQGSLPGTEAFF. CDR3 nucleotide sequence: TGCAGCGTTTTTCTTCAGGGTTCTTTACCGGGCACTGAAGCTTTCTTT.

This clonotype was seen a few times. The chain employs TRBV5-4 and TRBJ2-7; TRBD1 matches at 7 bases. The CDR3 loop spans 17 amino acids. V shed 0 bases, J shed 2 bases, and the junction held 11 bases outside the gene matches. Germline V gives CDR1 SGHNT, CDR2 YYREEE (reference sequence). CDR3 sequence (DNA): TGTGCCAGCAGCTTGGTGGGGAATGACAGGGATCCCTACGAGCAGTACTTC. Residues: CASSLVGNDRDPYEQYF.

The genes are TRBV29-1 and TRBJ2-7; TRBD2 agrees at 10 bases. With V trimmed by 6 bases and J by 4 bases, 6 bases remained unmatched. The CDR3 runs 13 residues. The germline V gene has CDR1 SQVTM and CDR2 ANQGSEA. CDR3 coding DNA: TGCAGCGTCCTAGCGGGAGTCGGGTACGAGCAGTACTTC. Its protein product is CSVLAGVGYEQYF.

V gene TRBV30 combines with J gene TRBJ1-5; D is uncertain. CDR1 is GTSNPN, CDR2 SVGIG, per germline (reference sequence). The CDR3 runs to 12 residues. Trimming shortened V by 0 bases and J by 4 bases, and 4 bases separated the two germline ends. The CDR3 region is CAWSVGNQPQHF. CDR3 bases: TGTGCCTGGAGTGTCGGGAATCAGCCCCAGCATTTT. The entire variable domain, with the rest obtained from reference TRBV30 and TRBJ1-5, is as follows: SQTIHQWPATLVQPVGSPLSLECTVEGTSNPNLYWYRQAAGRGLQLLFYSVGIGQISSEVPQNLSASRPQDRQFILSSKKLLLSDSGFYLCAWSVGNQPQHFGDGTRLSIL.

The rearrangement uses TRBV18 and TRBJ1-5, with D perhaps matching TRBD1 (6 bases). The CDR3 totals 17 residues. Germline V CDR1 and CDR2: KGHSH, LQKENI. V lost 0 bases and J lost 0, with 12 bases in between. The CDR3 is CASSPPSGVSSNQPQHF. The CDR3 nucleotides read TGTGCCAGCTCACCACCGTCAGGGGTGAGTAGCAATCAGCCCCAGCATTTT.

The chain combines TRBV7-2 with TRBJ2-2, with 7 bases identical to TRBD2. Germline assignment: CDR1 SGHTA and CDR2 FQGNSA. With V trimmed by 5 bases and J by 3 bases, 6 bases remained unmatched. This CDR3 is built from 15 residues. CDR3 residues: CASSAGTTYTGELFF. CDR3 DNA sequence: TGTGCCAGCAGCGCCGGGACTACCTACACCGGGGAGCTGTTTTTT.

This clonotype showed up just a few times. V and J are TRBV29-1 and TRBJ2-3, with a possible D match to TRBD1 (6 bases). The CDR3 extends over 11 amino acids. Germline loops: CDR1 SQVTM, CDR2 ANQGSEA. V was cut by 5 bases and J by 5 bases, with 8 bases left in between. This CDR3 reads CSVPGVDTQYF. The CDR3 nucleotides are TGCAGCGTTCCAGGGGTAGATACGCAGTATTTT.

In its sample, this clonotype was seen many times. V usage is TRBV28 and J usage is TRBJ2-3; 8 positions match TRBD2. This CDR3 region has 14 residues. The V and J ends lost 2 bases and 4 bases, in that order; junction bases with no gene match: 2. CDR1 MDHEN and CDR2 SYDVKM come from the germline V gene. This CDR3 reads CASSLGLAPDTQYF. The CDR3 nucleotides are TGTGCCAGCAGTTTAGGACTAGCTCCAGATACGCAGTATTTT.

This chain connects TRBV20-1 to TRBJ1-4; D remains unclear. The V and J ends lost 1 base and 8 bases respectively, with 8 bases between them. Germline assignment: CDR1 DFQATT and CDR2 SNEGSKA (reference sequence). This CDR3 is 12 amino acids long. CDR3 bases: TGCAGTGCTAGAGGAATAAGGGAAAAACTGTTTTTT. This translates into CSARGIREKLFF.

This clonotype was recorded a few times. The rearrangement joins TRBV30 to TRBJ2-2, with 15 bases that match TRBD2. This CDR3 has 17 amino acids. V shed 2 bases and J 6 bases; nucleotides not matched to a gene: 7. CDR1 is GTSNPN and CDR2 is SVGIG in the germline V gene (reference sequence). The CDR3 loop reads CAWSLGLAGGPAGELFF. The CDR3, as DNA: TGTGCCTGGAGTCTCGGACTAGCGGGAGGGCCAGCCGGGGAGCTGTTTTTT. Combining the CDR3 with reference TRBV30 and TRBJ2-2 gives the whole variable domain SQTIHQWPATLVQPVGSPLSLECTVEGTSNPNLYWYRQAAGRGLQLLFYSVGIGQISSEVPQNLSASRPQDRQFILSSKKLLLSDSGFYLCAWSLGLAGGPAGELFFGEGSRLTVL.